Sequencing of this TCR beta chain was carried out in a study of CD8+ T cells in alopecia areata. The overall study: Treated patients received oral tofacitinib, 5 to 10 mg twice daily.

Findings of the study overall: Lesional tissue from the scalp (especially in alopecia totalis/universalis) showed higher clonality than normal scalp. In scalp and blood, many expanded lesional clones persisted during tofacitinib.

The CDR3 is 15 amino acids. Germline CDR1 and CDR2: GTSNPN and SVGIG (reference sequence). Trimming left V 0 bases short and J 0 bases short, with 11 bases between. This clone has a single count. Its antigen is unidentified. The treatment was: oral pan-JAK inhibitor, 5-10 mg twice daily. cDNA prepared by RNA extraction and subsequent reverse transcription served as the template for sequencing. TCRdb's table, derived via immunoSEQ multiplex PCR, lists solely in-frame clones and lacks some. The sample holds 180,000 or so clones, about 61% seen once. Here the sequenced sample was CD4+ T cells sorted from blood, taken between weeks 55 and 70, from a patient treated with tofacitinib. The TCR originated in a human donor with alopecia areata. The chain combines TRBV30 with TRBJ1-2, with D hard to call. For the CDR3, the DNA is TGTGCCTGGAGTGTAGAGGCAGCCCCTAACTATGGCTACACCTTC. As protein: CAWSVEAAPNYGYTF.